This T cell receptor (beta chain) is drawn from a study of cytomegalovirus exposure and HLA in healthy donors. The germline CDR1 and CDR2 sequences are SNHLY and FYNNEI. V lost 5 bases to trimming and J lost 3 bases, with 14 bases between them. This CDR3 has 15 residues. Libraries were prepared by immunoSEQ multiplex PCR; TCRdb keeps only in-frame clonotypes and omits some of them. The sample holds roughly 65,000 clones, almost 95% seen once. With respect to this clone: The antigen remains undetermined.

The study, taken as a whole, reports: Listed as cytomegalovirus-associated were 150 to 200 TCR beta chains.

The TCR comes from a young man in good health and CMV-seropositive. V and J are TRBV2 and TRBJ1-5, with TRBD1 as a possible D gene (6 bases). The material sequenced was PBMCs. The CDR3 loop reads CASSLGTPNNQPQHF. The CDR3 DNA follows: TGTGCCAGCAGTTTAGGGACACCTAACAATCAGCCCCAGCATTTT.